This entry describes one T cell receptor (beta chain). What it binds is unknown. This entry comes from a study of T cell repertoires in cytomegalovirus infection. Study-level results: People with CMV and the relevant HLA were identified by cumulative public TCR beta family frequency.

MiXCR was run by TCRdb on the reads, yielding one entry per CDR3 protein. The sample has approximately 300,000 distinct CDR3 sequences, approximately 25% seen once. Trimming removed 4 bases from V and 5 bases from J, with 11 bases in between. Germline CDR1 is MDHEN and CDR2 is SYDVKM. The CDR3 has 13 residues. The chain joins TRBV28 to TRBJ2-5; possible D gene TRBD2, 5 bases. The sample here was cultured PBMCs, taken from culture after CMV antigen stimulation. The TCR sequence derives from a human donor in good health (CMV status not recorded). Some clones in this sample may be carry-over from other donors' samples. CDR3 amino acids: CASSYPGMETQYF. The CDR3 bases are TGTGCCAGCAGTTATCCGGGAATGGAGACCCAGTACTTC.